Shown below are 4 T cell receptor beta chains from a single sample sequenced in a study of metastatic and nonmetastatic thyroid tumors. Through MiXCR, TCRdb re-clonotyped the PCR reads. The repertoire holds approximately 17,000 clones, with around a quarter as singletons. Nobody among the patients had been given any treatment before thyroid surgery. The sequenced sample was tumor tissue. The origin of the receptors is a female donor with papillary thyroid cancer or a benign thyroid nodule (not recorded which). Some clones in this sample may be carry-over from other donors' samples.

The J gene is TRBJ1-2, the V gene TRBV18; D is unclear. The V end lost 2 bases, the J end lost 6 bases, and 13 bases lay between the germline ends. Germline V CDR1 and CDR2: KGHSH, LQKENI. The CDR3 has 14 amino acids. CDR3 region: CASSPFGRSDGYTF. DNA for the CDR3: TGTGCCAGCTCACCATTTGGACGGAGCGATGGCTACACCTTC.

In its sample, this clone is medium-sized. Different DNA sequences within this sample yield the same CDR3. The chain joins TRBV19 to TRBJ2-7, with TRBD2 matching 8 bases. The CDR3 is 15 residues long. V shed 5 bases, J shed 3 bases, and the junction held 9 bases outside the gene matches. CDR1 and CDR2 (germline): LNHDA, SQIVND (reference sequence). The CDR3 protein is CASSAPSGGDYEQYF. The CDR3 DNA reads as TGTGCCAGTAGTGCCCCATCGGGAGGGGACTACGAGCAGTACTTC.

This clone was detected once. The chain links TRBV4-1 to TRBJ2-1; D unclear. The CDR3 sequence is 13 residues long. V was shortened by 0 bases and J by 3 bases, with 3 bases between the two germline ends. The germline V gene encodes CDR1 MGHRA and CDR2 YSYEKL. The CDR3 DNA follows: TGCGCCAGCAGCCAAGACTTCTACAATGAGCAGTTCTTC. It codes for CASSQDFYNEQFF.

J is TRBJ2-1 and V is TRBV5-4, with a weak D call TRBD2 (6 bases). V was pared by 1 base and J by 6 bases, with 14 bases between. Germline values: CDR1 SGHNT, CDR2 YYREEE (reference sequence). This CDR3 is 15 amino acids long. The CDR3 protein is CASSLPGVRANEQFF. In DNA form, the CDR3 reads TGTGCCAGCAGCTTGCCGGGAGTGAGGGCCAATGAGCAGTTCTTC.